The entry that follows covers one T cell receptor (beta chain) sequence. Sequenced by immunoSEQ multiplex PCR; TCRdb stores in-frame clones only, minus some. The sample consists of some 130,000 clones, approximately 82% of them appearing once. These data come from a study of cytomegalovirus exposure and HLA in healthy donors. Sequenced material: PBMCs. This clonotype originated in a man aged 25 to 40 in good health and CMV-seropositive.

As DNA, the CDR3 is TGCGCCAGCAGCTTCACTAGCGGGAGCAACGAGCAGTACTTC. It encodes CASSFTSGSNEQYF. This rearrangement joins TRBV5-1 to TRBJ2-7; TRBD2 matches at 11 bases. The CDR3 covers 14 residues. Trimming took 2 bases from V and 5 from J; bases not matched to a gene: 3. Germline V gives CDR1 SGHRS, CDR2 YFSETQ.